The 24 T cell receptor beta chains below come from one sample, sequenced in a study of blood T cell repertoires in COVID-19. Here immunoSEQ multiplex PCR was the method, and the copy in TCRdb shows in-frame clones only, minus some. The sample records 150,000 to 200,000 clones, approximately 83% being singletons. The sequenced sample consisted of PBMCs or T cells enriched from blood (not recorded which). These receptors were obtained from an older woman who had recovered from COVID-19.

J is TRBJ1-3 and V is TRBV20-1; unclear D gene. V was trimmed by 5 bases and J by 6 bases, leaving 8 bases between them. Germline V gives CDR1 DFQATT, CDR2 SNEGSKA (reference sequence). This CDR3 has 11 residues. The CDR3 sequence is CSAPDLNTIYF. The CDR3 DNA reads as TGCAGTGCTCCTGACTTAAACACCATATATTTT.

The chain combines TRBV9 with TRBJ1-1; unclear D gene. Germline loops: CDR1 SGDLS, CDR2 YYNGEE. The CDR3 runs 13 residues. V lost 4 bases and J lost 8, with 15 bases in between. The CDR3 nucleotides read TGTGCCAGCAGCCCACAGTTGGGTATGGAAGCTTTCTTT. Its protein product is CASSPQLGMEAFF.

The CDR3 is CASSPHRVLSYEQYF. DNA of the CDR3: TGTGCCAGCAGCCCACACAGGGTACTCTCCTACGAGCAGTACTTC. This rearrangement joins TRBV7-2 to TRBJ2-7; a possible D gene is TRBD1 (6 bases). V lost 5 bases and J 0 bases, leaving 14 bases between the germline ends. CDR1 is SGHTA and CDR2 is FQGNSA in the germline V gene. CDR3 length: 15 residues.

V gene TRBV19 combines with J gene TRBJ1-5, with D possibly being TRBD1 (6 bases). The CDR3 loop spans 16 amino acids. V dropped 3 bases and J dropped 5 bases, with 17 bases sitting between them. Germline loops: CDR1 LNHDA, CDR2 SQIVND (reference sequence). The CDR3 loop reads CASSIIPGVVYQPQHF. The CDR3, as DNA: TGTGCCAGTAGTATTATCCCAGGGGTGGTATATCAGCCCCAGCATTTT.

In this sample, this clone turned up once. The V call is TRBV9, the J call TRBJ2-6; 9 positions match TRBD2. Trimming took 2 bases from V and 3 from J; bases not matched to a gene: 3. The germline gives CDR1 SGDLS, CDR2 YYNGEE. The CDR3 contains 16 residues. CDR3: CASSVSSGIGANVLTF. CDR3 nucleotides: TGTGCCAGCAGCGTGTCTAGCGGGATTGGGGCCAACGTCCTGACTTTC.

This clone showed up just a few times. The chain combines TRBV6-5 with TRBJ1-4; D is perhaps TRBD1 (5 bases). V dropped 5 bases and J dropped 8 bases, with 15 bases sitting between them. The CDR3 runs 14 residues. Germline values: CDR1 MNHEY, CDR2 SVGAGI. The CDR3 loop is CASSNRGGGEKLFF. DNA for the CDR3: TGTGCCAGCAGTAACCGTGGGGGAGGGGAAAAACTGTTTTTT.

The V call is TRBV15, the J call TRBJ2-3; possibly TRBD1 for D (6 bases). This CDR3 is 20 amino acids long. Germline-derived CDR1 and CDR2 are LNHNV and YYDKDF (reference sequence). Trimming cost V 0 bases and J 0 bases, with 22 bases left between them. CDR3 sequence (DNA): TGTGCCACCAGCAGAGATTACGACAGGACCACCGGCGATAGCACAGATACGCAGTATTTT. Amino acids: CATSRDYDRTTGDSTDTQYF.

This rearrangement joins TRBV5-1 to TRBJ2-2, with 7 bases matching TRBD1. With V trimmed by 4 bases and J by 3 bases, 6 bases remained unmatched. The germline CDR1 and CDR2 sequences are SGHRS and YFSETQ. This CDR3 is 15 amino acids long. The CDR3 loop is CASSHTGVDTGELFF. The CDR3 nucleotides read TGCGCCAGCAGCCATACAGGGGTAGACACCGGGGAGCTGTTTTTT.

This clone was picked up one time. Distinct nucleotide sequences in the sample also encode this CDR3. CDR3 in amino acids: CASSVAGGGYEQYF. The CDR3 bases are TGTGCCAGCAGCGTAGCCGGGGGAGGCTACGAGCAGTACTTC. This chain uses TRBV9 with TRBJ2-7, with D perhaps TRBD2 (6 bases). The V gene's germline CDR1 is SGDLS and CDR2 YYNGEE. The CDR3 loop spans 14 amino acids. Trimming took off 0 bases at V and 3 bases at J, with 10 bases between the two ends.

The CDR3 bases are TGTGCCAGCAGTGAAGCGCCCGGACAGGGGTCCTCTGGGGCCAACGTCCTGACTTTC. Amino acid sequence: CASSEAPGQGSSGANVLTF. The genes are TRBV6-1 and TRBJ2-6, with 9 bases that match TRBD1. The CDR3 runs 19 residues. V lost 0 bases, J lost 0 bases, and 6 bases stayed unmatched. Germline CDR1 and CDR2: MNHNS and SASEGT.

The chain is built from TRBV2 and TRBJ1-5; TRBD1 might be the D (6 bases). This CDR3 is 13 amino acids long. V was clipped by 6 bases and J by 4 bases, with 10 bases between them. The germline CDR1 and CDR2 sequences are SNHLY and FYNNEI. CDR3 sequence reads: CASSNQGNQPQHF. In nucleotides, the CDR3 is TGTGCCAGCAGCAATCAGGGGAATCAGCCCCAGCATTTT.

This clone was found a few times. CDR3 coding DNA: TGCGCCAGCACCTCCTCGGGCGGGGCCACCTACAATGAGCAGTTCTTC. Protein: CASTSSGGATYNEQFF. The rearrangement joins TRBV5-1 to TRBJ2-1; possibly TRBD2 for D (6 bases). Germline lookup yields CDR1 SGHRS and CDR2 YFSETQ. The CDR3 spans 16 residues. V was trimmed by 6 bases and J by 2 bases, leaving 18 bases between them. The full variable domain, completed using reference TRBV5-1 and TRBJ2-1, is KAGVTQTPRYLIKTRGQQVTLSCSPISGHRSVSWYQQTPGQGLQFLFEYFSETQRNKGNFPGRFSGRQFSNSRSEMNVSTLELGDSALYLCASTSSGGATYNEQFFGPGTRLTVL.

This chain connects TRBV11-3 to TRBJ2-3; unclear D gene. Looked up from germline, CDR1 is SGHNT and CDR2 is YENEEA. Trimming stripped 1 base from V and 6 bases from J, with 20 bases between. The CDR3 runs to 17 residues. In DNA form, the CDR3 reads TGTGCCAGCAGCTTAGGGTCCGGGTCGATGATCCCCGATACGCAGTATTTT. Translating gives CASSLGSGSMIPDTQYF.

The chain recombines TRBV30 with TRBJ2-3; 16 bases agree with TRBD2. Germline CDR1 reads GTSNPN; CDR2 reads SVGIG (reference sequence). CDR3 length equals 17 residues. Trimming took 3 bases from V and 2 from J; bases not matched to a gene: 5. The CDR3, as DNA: TGTGCCTGGAGCGCGGGACTAGCGGGAGGGACCACAGATACGCAGTATTTT. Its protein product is CAWSAGLAGGTTDTQYF.

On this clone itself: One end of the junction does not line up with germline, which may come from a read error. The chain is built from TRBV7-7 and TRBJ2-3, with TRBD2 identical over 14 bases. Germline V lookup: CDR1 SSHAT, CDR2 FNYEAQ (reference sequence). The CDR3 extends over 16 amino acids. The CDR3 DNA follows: TGTGCTAGCAGCCCGGGACTAGCGGGGGGCACAGATACGCAGTATTTT. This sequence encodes CASSPGLAGGTDTQYF.

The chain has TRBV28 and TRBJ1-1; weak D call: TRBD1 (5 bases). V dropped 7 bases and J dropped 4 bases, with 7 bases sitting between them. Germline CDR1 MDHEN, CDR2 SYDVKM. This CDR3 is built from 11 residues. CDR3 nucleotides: TGTGCCAGCACCAGGGCCACTGAAGCTTTCTTT. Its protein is CASTRATEAFF.

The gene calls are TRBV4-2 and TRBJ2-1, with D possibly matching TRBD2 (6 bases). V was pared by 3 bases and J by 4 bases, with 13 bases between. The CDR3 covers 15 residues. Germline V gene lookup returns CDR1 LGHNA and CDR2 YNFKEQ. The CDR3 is CASSHLRDSYNEQFF. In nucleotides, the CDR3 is TGTGCCAGCAGCCACCTCCGGGACTCTTACAATGAGCAGTTCTTC.

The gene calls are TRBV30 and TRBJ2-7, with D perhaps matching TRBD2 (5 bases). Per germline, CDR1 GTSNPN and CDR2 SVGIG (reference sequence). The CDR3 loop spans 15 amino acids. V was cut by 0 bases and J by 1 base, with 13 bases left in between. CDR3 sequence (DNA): TGTGCCTGGAGTGTAGGAGGAATTCGATCCTACGAGCAGTACTTC. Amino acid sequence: CAWSVGGIRSYEQYF.

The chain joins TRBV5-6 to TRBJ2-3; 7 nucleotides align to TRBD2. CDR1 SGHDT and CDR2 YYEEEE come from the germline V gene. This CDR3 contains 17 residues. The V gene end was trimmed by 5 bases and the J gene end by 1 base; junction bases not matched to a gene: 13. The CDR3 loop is CASSEMSSGVRTDTQYF. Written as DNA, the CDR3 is TGTGCCAGCAGTGAAATGAGCAGCGGGGTTCGCACAGATACGCAGTATTTT.

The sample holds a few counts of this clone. CDR3: CASREGAGNTIYF. CDR3 sequence (DNA): TGTGCCAGCAGAGAGGGGGCTGGAAACACCATATATTTT. The chain carries TRBV28 and TRBJ1-3, with a weak D call TRBD1 (6 bases). The CDR3 is 13 residues long. Trimming cost V 6 bases and J 2 bases, with 8 bases left between them. Germline V gene sequence: CDR1 MDHEN, CDR2 SYDVKM.

This CDR3 reads CASSGGTSGGEQFF. CDR3 nucleotides: TGTGCCAGCAGTGGTGGGACTAGCGGCGGGGAGCAGTTCTTC. The rearrangement uses TRBV2 and TRBJ2-1, with 11 bases matching TRBD2. Germline V CDR1 and CDR2: SNHLY, FYNNEI. The CDR3 spans 14 residues. V shed 4 bases, J shed 10 bases, and the junction held 6 bases outside the gene matches.

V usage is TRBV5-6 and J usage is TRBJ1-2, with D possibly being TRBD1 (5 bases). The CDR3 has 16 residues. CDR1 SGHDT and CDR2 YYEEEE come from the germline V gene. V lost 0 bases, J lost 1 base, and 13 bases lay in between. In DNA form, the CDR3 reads TGTGCCAGCAGCTTGGCGGGGGTGACAGTTAACTATGGCTACACCTTC. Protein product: CASSLAGVTVNYGYTF. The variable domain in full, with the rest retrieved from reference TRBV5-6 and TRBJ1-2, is DAGVTQSPTHLIKTRGQQVTLRCSPKSGHDTVSWYQQALGQGPQFIFQYYEEEERQRGNFPDRFSGHQFPNYSSELNVNALLLGDSALYLCASSLAGVTVNYGYTFGSGTRLTVV.

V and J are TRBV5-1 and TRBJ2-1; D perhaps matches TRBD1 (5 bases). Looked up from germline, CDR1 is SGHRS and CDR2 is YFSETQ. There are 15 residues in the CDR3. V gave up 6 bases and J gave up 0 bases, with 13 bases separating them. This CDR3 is CASKGHTSSYNEQFF. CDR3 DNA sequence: TGCGCCAGCAAAGGACACACAAGCTCCTACAATGAGCAGTTCTTC.

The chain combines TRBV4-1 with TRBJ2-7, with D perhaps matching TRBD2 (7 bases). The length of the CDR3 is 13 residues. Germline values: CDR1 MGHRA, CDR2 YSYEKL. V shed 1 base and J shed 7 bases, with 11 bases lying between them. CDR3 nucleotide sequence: TGCGCCAGCAGCCAAGGAGGGGGGGATGAGCAGTACTTC. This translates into CASSQGGGDEQYF.